Sequencing of this T cell receptor (beta chain) was carried out in a study of Ad26.COV2.S vaccination and SARS-CoV-2 variants. Treatment given: around 19 received Ad26.COV2.S at low or high dose, single or two shots; 5 received placebo; per-sample allocation not given. Collection of samples fell on day 63 after the first vaccine or placebo injection. It was an adult aged 18-55 years in Boston who was the donor. Germline V gene lookup returns CDR1 SGHRS and CDR2 YFSETQ. Trimming left V 3 bases short and J 7 bases short, with 13 bases between. This CDR3 comprises 13 residues. Measured with immunoSEQ multiplex PCR; TCRdb has only the in-frame clones, and not every one. Found here are about 350,000 clones, around 84% of them singletons; the top ten hold about 3.3%.

The chain carries TRBV5-1 and TRBJ1-2, with a weak D call TRBD1 (6 bases). This TCR was recovered from a person aged 18-65 years who received the Ad26.COV2.S COVID-19 vaccine or a placebo. The specimen was peripheral blood, collected in a trial of Ad26.COV2.S vaccine versus placebo. CDR3 sequence: CASSSGGPGGYTF. In DNA form, the CDR3 reads TGCGCCAGCAGCTCCGGGGGGCCTGGTGGCTACACCTTC. Variable domain in full (rest from reference TRBV5-1 and TRBJ1-2): KAGVTQTPRYLIKTRGQQVTLSCSPISGHRSVSWYQQTPGQGLQFLFEYFSETQRNKGNFPGRFSGRQFSNSRSEMNVSTLELGDSALYLCASSSGGPGGYTFGSGTRLTVV.